This TCR beta chain was captured by sequencing in a study of T cell clusters in autoimmune cytopenias. This clonotype shows up as medium-sized by frequency. What it recognizes is unknown. TRB was amplified by touch-down multiplex PCR, primer pools A and B combined. TCRdb reprocessed the multiplex PCR reads; each CDR3 protein has one entry and no DNA is given. This repertoire includes several thousand distinct CDR3 sequences. TRB was amplified from roughly 250 ng of peripheral blood genomic DNA per sample. Study observations and caveats: TRB repertoire shifts in secondary cytopenia and chronic lymphocytic leukemia mostly reflected lymphoma, not autoimmunity. No experiment has yet validated the function of the T cell clusters defined in silico.

Germline V gene data show CDR1 as LNHDA and CDR2 as SQIVND (reference sequence). The CDR3 covers 14 residues. This chain joins TRBV19 and TRBJ2-7; there is no DNA to check the TCRdb D call of TRBD1. The TCR originated in a human donor with an autoimmune cytopenia or autoimmune hepatitis (not recorded which). The source material was peripheral blood. The CDR3 is CASMSDRLPYEQYF.